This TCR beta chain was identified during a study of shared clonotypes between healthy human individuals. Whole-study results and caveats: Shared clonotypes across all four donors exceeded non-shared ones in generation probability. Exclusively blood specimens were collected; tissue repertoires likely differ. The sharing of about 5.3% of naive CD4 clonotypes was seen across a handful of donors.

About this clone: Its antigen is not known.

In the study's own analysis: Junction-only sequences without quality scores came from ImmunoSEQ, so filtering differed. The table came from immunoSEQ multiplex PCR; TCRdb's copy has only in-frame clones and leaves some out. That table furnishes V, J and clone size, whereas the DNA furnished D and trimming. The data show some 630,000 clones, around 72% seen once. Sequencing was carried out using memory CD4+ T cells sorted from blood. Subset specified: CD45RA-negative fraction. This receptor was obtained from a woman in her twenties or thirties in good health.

CDR3 in amino acids: CATSRDFSGANVLTF. CDR3 coding DNA: TGTGCCACCAGCAGGGATTTCTCTGGGGCCAACGTCCTGACTTTC. The V call is TRBV15, the J call TRBJ2-6; D is unclear. Trimming stripped 3 bases from V and 0 bases from J, with 6 bases between. The CDR3 totals 15 residues. Germline lookup yields CDR1 LNHNV and CDR2 YYDKDF (reference sequence).